The clone carrying this T cell receptor beta chain has at least ten counts. The entry originates in a study of read filtering for tumor transcriptome and immune sequencing. Molecular barcoded adaptors covering alpha/delta and beta/gamma chains were used on 400 ng RNA. TCRdb reprocessed the reads with MiXCR, giving one entry per CDR3 protein. The sample has 20,000 to 25,000 distinct CDR3 sequences, approximately 15% seen once. The V segment lost 0 bases and the J segment 4 bases; nucleotides outside the gene matches: 6. CDR3 length: 16 amino acids. Per the germline V gene, CDR1 is MNHNS and CDR2 is SASEGT.

What was sequenced was a population of CD138-negative cells sorted from bone marrow. The rearrangement joins TRBV6-1 to TRBJ2-7, with 10 bases lining up with TRBD2. This clonotype was sampled from a donor at least 40 years old with multiple myeloma. The CDR3 loop reads CASSEAAPLAGYEQYF. DNA for the CDR3: TGTGCCAGCAGTGAAGCGGCCCCACTAGCGGGGTACGAGCAGTACTTC.